Sequencing of this T cell receptor beta chain was carried out in a study of cytotoxic CD8 clonotypes in ibrutinib-treated CLL. This clone has ten or more counts. The method was immunoSEQ multiplex PCR; TCRdb's version includes in-frame clones alone and lacks a portion of them. The sample lists more than 30,000 clones, roughly three quarters occurring once. The CDR3 has 16 residues. Trimming cost V 4 bases and J 1 base, with 16 bases left between them. Germline CDR1 MDHEN, CDR2 SYDVKM. The TCR comes from a human donor with chronic lymphocytic leukemia. V usage is TRBV28 and J usage is TRBJ2-5; D possibly uses TRBD1 or TRBD2 (5 bases each). The source material was PBMCs, sampled before ibrutinib treatment. The CDR3 here is CASSSETRGLQETQYF. The CDR3 region has the DNA TGTGCCAGCAGTTCGGAAACGAGGGGCCTCCAAGAGACCCAGTACTTC.